The source of this T cell receptor beta chain is a study of CD8+ T cells in alopecia areata. Overall study context: Treated patients received oral tofacitinib, 5 to 10 mg twice daily. After 6 to 18 months of tofacitinib, follow-up continued 6 months off drug. Whole-study results and caveats: Having one nonresponder leaves uncertain how baseline CD8+ expansion relates to response. Clonality in lesional scalp, especially alopecia totalis/universalis, exceeded that of normal scalp.

After isolation, RNA underwent reverse transcription to generate cDNA as the sequencing template. The repertoire was sequenced with immunoSEQ multiplex PCR; TCRdb's copy has only in-frame clones and lacks some. The data contain around 140,000 clones, roughly nine tenths of them singletons. The treatment here: oral pan-JAK inhibitor, 5-10 mg twice daily. With respect to this clone: The antigen is unknown.

The receptor was derived from a human donor with alopecia areata. This sample comprised CD8+ T cells sorted from blood, obtained at week 4, from a patient treated with tofacitinib.

The CDR3 DNA follows: TGCAGCGTTGTGTATAGGGGGCGGGATGAGCAGTTCTTC. It yields the protein CSVVYRGRDEQFF. The chain joins TRBV29-1 to TRBJ2-1; 7 bases map to TRBD1. The CDR3 consists of 13 residues. V lost 4 bases, J lost 8 bases, and 8 bases stayed unmatched. Germline V gene lookup returns CDR1 SQVTM and CDR2 ANQGSEA.